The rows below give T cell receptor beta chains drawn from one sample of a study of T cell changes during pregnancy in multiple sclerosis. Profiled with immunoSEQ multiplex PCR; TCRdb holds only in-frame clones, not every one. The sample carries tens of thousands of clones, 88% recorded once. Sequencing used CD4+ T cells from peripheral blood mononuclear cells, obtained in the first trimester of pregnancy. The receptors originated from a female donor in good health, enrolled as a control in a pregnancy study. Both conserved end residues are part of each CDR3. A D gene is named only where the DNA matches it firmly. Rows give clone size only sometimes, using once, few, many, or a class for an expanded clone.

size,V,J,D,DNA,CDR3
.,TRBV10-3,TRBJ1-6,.,TGTGCCATCAGTCGGGGGGGTGGTGATTCACCCCTCCACTTT,CAISRGGGDSPLHF
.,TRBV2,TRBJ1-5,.,TGTGCCAGCAGTGTATCCGACTCGGGTTCTGGGGGGCAGCCCCAGCATTTT,CASSVSDSGSGGQPQHF
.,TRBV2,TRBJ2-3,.,TGTGCCAGCAGTGAATGGAGGCGTAGTGGCACAGATACGCAGTATTTT,CASSEWRRSGTDTQYF
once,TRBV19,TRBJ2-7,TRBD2,TGTGCCAGTAGCCCGAGAGCGGGGGTGAAACCCTACGAGCAGTACTTC,CASSPRAGVKPYEQYF
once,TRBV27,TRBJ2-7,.,TGTGCCAGCAGTTTAGGGGGCGCAGTTTTCGCCTACGAGCAGTACTTC,CASSLGGAVFAYEQYF
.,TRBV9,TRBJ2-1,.,TGTGCCAGCAGCCCTCGGTCCAACCCCTACAATGAGCAGTTCTTC,CASSPRSNPYNEQFF
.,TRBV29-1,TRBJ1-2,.,TGCAGCGTTGAAAAGGGGGATAGGGGGATTTATGGCTACACCTTC,CSVEKGDRGIYGYTF
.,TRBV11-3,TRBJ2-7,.,TGTGCCAGCAGCGCTACCCGCGGGAACGAGCAGTACTTC,CASSATRGNEQYF
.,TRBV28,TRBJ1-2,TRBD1,TGTGCCAGCAGTCCGGACAGGGGTAACTATGGCTACACCTTC,CASSPDRGNYGYTF
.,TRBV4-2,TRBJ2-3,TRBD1,TGTGCCAGCAGCCCTTCCCGGGACAGGGCCGCAGATACGCAGTATTTT,CASSPSRDRAADTQYF